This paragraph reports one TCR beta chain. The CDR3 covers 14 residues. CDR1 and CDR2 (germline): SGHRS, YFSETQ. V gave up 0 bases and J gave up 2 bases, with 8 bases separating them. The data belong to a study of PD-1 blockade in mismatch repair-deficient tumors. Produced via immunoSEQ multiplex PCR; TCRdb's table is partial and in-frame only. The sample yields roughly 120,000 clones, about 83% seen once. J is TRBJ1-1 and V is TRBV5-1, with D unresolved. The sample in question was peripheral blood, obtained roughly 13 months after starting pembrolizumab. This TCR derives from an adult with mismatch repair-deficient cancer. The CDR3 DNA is TGCGCCAGCAGCTTGGTAGAGGACAACACTGAAGCTTTCTTT. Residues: CASSLVEDNTEAFF. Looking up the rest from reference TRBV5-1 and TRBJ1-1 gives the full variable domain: KAGVTQTPRYLIKTRGQQVTLSCSPISGHRSVSWYQQTPGQGLQFLFEYFSETQRNKGNFPGRFSGRQFSNSRSEMNVSTLELGDSALYLCASSLVEDNTEAFFGQGTRLTVV.